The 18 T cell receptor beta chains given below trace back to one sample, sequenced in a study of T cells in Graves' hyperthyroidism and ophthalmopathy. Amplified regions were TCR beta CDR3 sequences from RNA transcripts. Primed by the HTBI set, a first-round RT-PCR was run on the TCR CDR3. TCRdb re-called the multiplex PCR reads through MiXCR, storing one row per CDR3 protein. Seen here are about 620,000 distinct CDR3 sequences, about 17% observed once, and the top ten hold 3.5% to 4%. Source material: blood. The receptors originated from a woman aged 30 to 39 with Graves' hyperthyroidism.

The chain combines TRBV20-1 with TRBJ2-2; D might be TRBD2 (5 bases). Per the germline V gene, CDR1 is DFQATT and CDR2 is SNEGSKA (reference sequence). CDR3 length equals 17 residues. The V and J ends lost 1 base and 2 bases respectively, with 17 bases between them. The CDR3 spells CSARGLALDRNTGELFF. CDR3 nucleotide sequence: TGCAGTGCTAGAGGGCTAGCTCTAGACCGAAACACCGGGGAGCTGTTTTTT.

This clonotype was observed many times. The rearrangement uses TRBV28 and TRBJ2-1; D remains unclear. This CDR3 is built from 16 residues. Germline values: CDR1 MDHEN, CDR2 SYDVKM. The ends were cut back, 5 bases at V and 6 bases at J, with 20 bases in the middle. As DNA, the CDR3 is TGTGCCAGCAGTCTTCGCCCTTCCGGGTGGGGCAATGAGCAGTTCTTC. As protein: CASSLRPSGWGNEQFF.

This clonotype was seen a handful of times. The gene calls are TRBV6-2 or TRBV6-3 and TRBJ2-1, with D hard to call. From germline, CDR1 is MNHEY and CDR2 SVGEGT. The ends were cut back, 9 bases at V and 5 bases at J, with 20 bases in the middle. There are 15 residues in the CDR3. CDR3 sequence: CASQPYFSPHNEQFF. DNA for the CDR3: TGTGCCAGTCAGCCCTATTTCTCCCCCCACAATGAGCAGTTCTTC.

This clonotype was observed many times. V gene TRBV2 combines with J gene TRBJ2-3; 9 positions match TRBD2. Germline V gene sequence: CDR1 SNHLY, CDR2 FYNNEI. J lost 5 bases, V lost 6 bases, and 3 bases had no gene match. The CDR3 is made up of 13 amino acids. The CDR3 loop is CASRVAGEDTQYF. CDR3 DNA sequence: TGTGCCAGCAGGGTAGCGGGAGAAGATACGCAGTATTTT.

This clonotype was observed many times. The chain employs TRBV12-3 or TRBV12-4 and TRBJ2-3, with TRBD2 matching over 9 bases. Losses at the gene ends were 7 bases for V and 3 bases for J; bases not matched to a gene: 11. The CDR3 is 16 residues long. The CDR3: CASTLRLAEPTDTQYF. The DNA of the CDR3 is TGTGCCAGCACCCTACGACTAGCGGAGCCAACAGATACGCAGTATTTT.

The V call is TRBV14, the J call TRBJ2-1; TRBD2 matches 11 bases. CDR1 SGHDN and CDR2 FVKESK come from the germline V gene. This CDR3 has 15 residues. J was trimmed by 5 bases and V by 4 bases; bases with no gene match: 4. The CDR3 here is CASSPGLAEHNEQFF. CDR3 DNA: TGTGCCAGCAGCCCGGGACTAGCGGAACACAATGAGCAGTTCTTC. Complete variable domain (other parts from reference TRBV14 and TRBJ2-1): EAGVTQFPSHSVIEKGQTVTLRCDPISGHDNLYWYRRVMGKEIKFLLHFVKESKQDESGMPNNRFLAERTGGTYSTLKVQPAELEDSGVYFCASSPGLAEHNEQFFGPGTRLTVL.

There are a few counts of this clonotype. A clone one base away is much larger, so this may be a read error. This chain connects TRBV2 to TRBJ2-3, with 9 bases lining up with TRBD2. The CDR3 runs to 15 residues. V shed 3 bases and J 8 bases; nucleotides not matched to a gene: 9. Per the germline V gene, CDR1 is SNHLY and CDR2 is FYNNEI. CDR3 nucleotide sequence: TGTGCCAGCAGTGATGTCTTAGCGGGAGCAGGTACGCAGTATTTT. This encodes CASSDVLAGAGTQYF.

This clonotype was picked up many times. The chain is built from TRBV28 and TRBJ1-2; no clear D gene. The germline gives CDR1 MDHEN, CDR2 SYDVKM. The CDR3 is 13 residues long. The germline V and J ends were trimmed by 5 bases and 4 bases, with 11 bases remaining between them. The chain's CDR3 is CASSINLGYGYTF. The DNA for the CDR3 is TGTGCCAGCAGTATCAACCTCGGCTATGGCTACACCTTC.

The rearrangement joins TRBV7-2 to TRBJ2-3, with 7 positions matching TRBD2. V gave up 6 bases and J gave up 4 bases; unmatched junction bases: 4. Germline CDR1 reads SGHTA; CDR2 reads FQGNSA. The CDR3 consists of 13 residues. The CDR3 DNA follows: TGTGCCAGCAGGGGGGGGTGGGCAGATACGCAGTATTTT. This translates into CASRGGWADTQYF.

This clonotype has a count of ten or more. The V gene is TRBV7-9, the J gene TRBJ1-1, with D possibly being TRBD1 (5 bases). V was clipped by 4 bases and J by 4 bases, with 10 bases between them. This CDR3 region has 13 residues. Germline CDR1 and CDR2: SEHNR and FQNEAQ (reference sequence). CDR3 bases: TGTGCCAGCAGCTCCCCGGGGCGCACTGAAGCTTTCTTT. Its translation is CASSSPGRTEAFF. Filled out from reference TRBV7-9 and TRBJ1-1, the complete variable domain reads DTGVSQNPRHKITKRGQNVTFRCDPISEHNRLYWYRQTLGQGPEFLTYFQNEAQLEKSRLLSDRFSAERPKGSFSTLEIQRTEQGDSAMYLCASSSPGRTEAFFGQGTRLTVV.

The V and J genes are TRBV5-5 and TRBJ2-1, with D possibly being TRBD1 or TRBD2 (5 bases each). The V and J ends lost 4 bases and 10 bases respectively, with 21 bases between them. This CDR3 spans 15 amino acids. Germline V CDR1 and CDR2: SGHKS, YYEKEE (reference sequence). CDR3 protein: CASSLVRVLGHEQFF. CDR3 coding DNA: TGTGCCAGCAGCCTTGTGCGGGTTTTGGGGCACGAGCAGTTCTTC.

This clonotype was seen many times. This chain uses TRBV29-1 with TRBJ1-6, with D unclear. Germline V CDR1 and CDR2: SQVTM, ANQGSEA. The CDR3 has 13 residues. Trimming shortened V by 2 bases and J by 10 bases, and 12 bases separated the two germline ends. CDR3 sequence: CSVELGNGSPLHF. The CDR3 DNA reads TGCAGCGTTGAATTGGGGAATGGGTCACCCCTCCACTTT.

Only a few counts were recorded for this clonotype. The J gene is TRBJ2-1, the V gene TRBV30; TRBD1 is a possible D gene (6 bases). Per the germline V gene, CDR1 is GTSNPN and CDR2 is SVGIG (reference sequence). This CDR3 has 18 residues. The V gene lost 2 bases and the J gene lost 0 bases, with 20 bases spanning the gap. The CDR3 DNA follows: TGTGCCTGGAGTACAGGGATCTCGTTCCCCAGCTCCTACAATGAGCAGTTCTTC. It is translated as CAWSTGISFPSSYNEQFF.

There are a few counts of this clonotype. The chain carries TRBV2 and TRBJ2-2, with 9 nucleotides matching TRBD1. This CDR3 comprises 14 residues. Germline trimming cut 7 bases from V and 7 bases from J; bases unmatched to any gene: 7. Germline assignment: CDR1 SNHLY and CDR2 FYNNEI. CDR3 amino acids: CASKGQGSIGELFF. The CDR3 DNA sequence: TGTGCCAGCAAGGGACAGGGATCGATCGGGGAGCTGTTTTTT.

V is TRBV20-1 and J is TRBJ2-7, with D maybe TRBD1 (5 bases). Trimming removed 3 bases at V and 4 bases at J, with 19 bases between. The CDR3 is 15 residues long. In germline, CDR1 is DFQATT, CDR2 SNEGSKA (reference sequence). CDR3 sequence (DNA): TGCAGTGCTAGTCTATTGCAGGGCCGAATTTACGAGCAGTACTTC. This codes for CSASLLQGRIYEQYF.

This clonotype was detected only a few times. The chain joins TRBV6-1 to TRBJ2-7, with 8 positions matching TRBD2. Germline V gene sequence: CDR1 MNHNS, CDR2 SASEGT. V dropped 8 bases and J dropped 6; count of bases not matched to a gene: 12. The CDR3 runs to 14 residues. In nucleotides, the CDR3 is TGTGCCAGCCGGAAAGCGGGAGATCGCGGCGAGCAGTACTTC. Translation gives CASRKAGDRGEQYF.

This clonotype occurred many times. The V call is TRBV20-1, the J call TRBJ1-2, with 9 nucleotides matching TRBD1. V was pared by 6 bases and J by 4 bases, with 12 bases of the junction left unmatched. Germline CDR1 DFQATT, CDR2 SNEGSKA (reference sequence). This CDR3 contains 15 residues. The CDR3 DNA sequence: TGCAGTGCCCTGCCGGGACAGGGAGGAATCTATGGCTACACCTTC. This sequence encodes CSALPGQGGIYGYTF.

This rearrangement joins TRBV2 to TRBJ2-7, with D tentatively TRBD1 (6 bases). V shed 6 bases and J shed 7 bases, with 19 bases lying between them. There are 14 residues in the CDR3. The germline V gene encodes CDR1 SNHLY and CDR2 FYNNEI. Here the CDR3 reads CASSPGAGVREQYF. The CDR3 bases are TGTGCCAGCAGCCCCGGGGCAGGGGTGAGGGAGCAGTACTTC.